This TCR beta chain was identified during a study of blood T cell repertoires in COVID-19 (dated by TCRdb to 2019 to 2021). As for the study more broadly: The collaborator samples originated in the United States, Italy and Spain and spanned the acute and convalescent phases of COVID-19. The prospective study material was composed of cDNA or gDNA derived from T cells, B-cell-depleted T cells, or PBMCs. The dataset comprised deeply sampled blood TCRbeta repertoires from subjects exposed to, actively infected with, or recovered from COVID-19. A freely available public database, intended as a resource for researchers studying the immune response to SARS-CoV-2, is where the repertoires were released. The samples were drawn from the first 160 participants of the ongoing ImmuneRACE study and from 1,254 subjects provided by 6 global collaborators. Sample metadata almost always included a de-identified subject ID, COVID-19 status, age in years and sex. HLA class I and class II types, where available, came from metadata supplied by the sample provider rather than from assay-based typing. The full study reports these points: The amount of clinical and demographic metadata varied by source and participant and was provided uncurated.

TCRbeta CDR3 regions were amplified from genomic DNA using the immunoSEQ Assay, a bias-controlled multiplex PCR. Processing in the source paper ran as follows. Within the assay, amplification of reference gene primers was used to estimate how many nucleated cells each sample contained. To quantify the absolute abundance of each unique TCRbeta CDR3 rearrangement, sequence reads were collapsed and filtered. For each sample, productive Simpson clonality was calculated as the square root of Simpson's diversity index across productive rearrangements. The clones in this table, taken by TCRdb from immuneACCESS, are in-frame only. Not every clone is retained; where verified, under half of the shortfall comes from an unresolved V gene, and the cause of the rest is unknown. V and J calls plus clone size are reproduced from that table; the DNA served to infer D and trimming. The sample contains 70,000 or so clones, around 83% of them found a single time. The ten largest clones add up to around 9.7% of the sample.

Collaborating institutions collected whole blood in K2EDTA tubes following their own protocols. For TCRbeta analysis, collaborators shipped samples as frozen whole blood, isolated PBMCs, or DNA extracted from either of those sample types. Turning to this clone: This clone's antigen is unknown. The record has no base qualities; no much larger clone is one base away.

For CDR1 and CDR2, the germline V gene lists SGHTA and FQGNSA. Including cysteine and phenylalanine, the CDR3 has 15 amino acids. CDR3 DNA only is kept here, 45 bases in frame from base 1. Trimming leaves V shorter by 3 bases and J shorter by 7 bases, with the junction holding 10 bases beyond the gene matches. Source material: peripheral blood. This clonotype was sampled from a woman over 75 with acute or convalescent COVID-19. The sequence links TRBV7-2 to TRBJ1-1, with TRBD1 identical over 8 junction bases. The CDR3 in this case is CASSFRDRNVGEAFF. The DNA reads TGTGCCAGCAGCTTCCGGGACAGGAATGTTGGTGAAGCTTTCTTT.